These 26 T cell receptor beta chains were all obtained from the same sample, sequenced in a study of T cells after yellow fever vaccination. TCRdb passed the 5' RACE reads through MiXCR, listing each CDR3 protein once. This sample yields around 590,000 distinct CDR3 sequences, of which 9% to 15% are seen a single time; under 15% belongs to the top ten. This material consisted of PBMCs, taken on the day of the yellow fever booster vaccination. These receptors all come from a man aged 30 to 45 who received the YFV17D yellow fever vaccine.

The chain employs TRBV29-1 and TRBJ2-7; 11 bases are a match to TRBD2. The CDR3 length is 13 residues. Germline CDR1 is SQVTM and CDR2 is ANQGSEA. The V and J ends lost 7 bases and 7 bases, in that order; junction bases with no gene match: 9. The CDR3: CSGLLAGAGEQYF. CDR3 DNA sequence: TGCAGCGGGTTACTAGCGGGAGCGGGGGAGCAGTACTTC.

J is TRBJ2-3 and V is TRBV28, with 11 bases matching TRBD2. The CDR3 covers 16 residues. Looked up from germline, CDR1 is MDHEN and CDR2 is SYDVKM. Trimming cost V 2 bases and J 3 bases; bases outside gene matches: 4. The CDR3 protein is CASSLLGTSGTDTQYF. CDR3 DNA: TGTGCCAGCAGTTTACTCGGGACTAGCGGTACAGATACGCAGTATTTT. The full variable domain, with the rest looked up from reference TRBV28 and TRBJ2-3, is DVKVTQSSRYLVKRTGEKVFLECVQDMDHENMFWYRQDPGLGLRLIYFSYDVKMKEKGDIPEGYSVSREKKERFSLILESASTNQTSMYLCASSLLGTSGTDTQYFGPGTRLTVL.

This clonotype appeared a few times. The chain has TRBV7-6 and TRBJ2-7; no definite D call. Germline lookup yields CDR1 SGHVS and CDR2 FNYEAQ. CDR3 size: 14 residues. V dropped 5 bases and J dropped 1 base, with 12 bases sitting between them. The CDR3 DNA is TGTGCCAGCAGCCAAGGAGCTCTGTCCTACGAGCAGTACTTC. Translating it yields CASSQGALSYEQYF.

This clonotype has more than one count but fewer than ten. This chain links TRBV20-1 with TRBJ2-3; the match to TRBD2 covers 14 bases. Trimming cost V 1 base and J 5 bases; bases outside gene matches: 5. This CDR3 is 16 amino acids long. The germline CDR1 and CDR2 sequences are DFQATT and SNEGSKA (reference sequence). The CDR3 DNA follows: TGCAGTGCTAGAGGGGGACTAGCGGGAGTGGGAGATACGCAGTATTTT. Translation: CSARGGLAGVGDTQYF.

This clonotype was recorded a few times. The V gene is TRBV3-1, the J gene TRBJ2-1, with TRBD2 identical over 7 bases. V trimming: 10 bases; J trimming: 0 bases; junction bases outside the gene matches: 6. CDR1 LGHDT and CDR2 YNNKEL come from the germline V gene (reference sequence). CDR3 length: 14 residues. The CDR3 DNA reads as TGTGCCACCAAAGGGACTACCTCCTACAATGAGCAGTTCTTC. Protein: CATKGTTSYNEQFF.

This clonotype was observed a handful of times. The chain links TRBV3-1 to TRBJ2-5, with TRBD2 matching 7 bases. The ends lost 4 bases at V and 7 bases at J; junction bases unmatched: 6. Germline lookup yields CDR1 LGHDT and CDR2 YNNKEL (reference sequence). The CDR3 sequence is 13 residues long. As DNA, the CDR3 is TGTGCCAGCAGCCCGACTAGCCCGGCGACCCAGTACTTC. Translating it yields CASSPTSPATQYF.

This clonotype was recorded many times. The chain is built from TRBV4-3 and TRBJ2-5, with 10 positions matching TRBD1. Per germline, CDR1 LGHNA and CDR2 YSLEER. This CDR3 contains 16 residues. Trimming at V came to 0 bases and at J to 5 bases, leaving 6 bases not matched to a gene. CDR3 in amino acids: CASSQDKRTGGETQYF. Written as DNA, the CDR3 is TGCGCCAGCAGCCAAGATAAAAGGACAGGGGGGGAGACCCAGTACTTC.

Only a few counts were recorded for this clonotype. The chain is built from TRBV7-2 and TRBJ2-2; no firm D call. CDR1 is SGHTA and CDR2 is FQGNSA in the germline V gene. This CDR3 spans 15 amino acids. Trimming removed 1 base from V and 7 bases from J, with 13 bases in between. CDR3 protein: CASSLVGPVDGELFF. The CDR3 nucleotides are TGTGCCAGCAGCTTAGTGGGCCCCGTGGACGGGGAGCTGTTTTTT.

In this sample, this clonotype turned up a few times. The chain recombines TRBV7-8 with TRBJ1-4; D call uncertain. V lost 5 bases and J 7 bases, leaving 14 bases between the germline ends. This CDR3 has 14 residues. The V gene's germline CDR1 is SGHVS and CDR2 FQNEAQ. The DNA of the CDR3 is TGTGCCAGCAGCCCCCGGGCCGACGGTGAAAAACTGTTTTTT. Protein: CASSPRADGEKLFF.

There are a few counts of this clonotype. CDR3 protein: CASSRGLAFTDTQYF. The CDR3 nucleotides read TGTGCCAGCAGCCGGGGACTAGCCTTCACAGATACGCAGTATTTT. V is TRBV14 and J is TRBJ2-3; the match to TRBD2 covers 9 bases. Germline V CDR1 and CDR2: SGHDN, FVKESK. V trimming: 4 bases; J trimming: 2 bases; junction bases outside the gene matches: 4. The CDR3 is 15 amino acids. Combining the CDR3 with reference TRBV14 and TRBJ2-3 gives the whole variable domain EAGVTQFPSHSVIEKGQTVTLRCDPISGHDNLYWYRRVMGKEIKFLLHFVKESKQDESGMPNNRFLAERTGGTYSTLKVQPAELEDSGVYFCASSRGLAFTDTQYFGPGTRLTVL.

CDR3 loop: CASSTGGDGQYF. The CDR3, as DNA: TGTGCCAGCAGCACCGGGGGTGATGGGCAGTACTTC. The chain links TRBV9 to TRBJ2-7, with a tentative D call TRBD2 (6 bases). Trimming left V 4 bases short and J 9 bases short, with 14 bases between. Per germline, CDR1 SGDLS and CDR2 YYNGEE. CDR3 length equals 12 residues.

Ten or more counts support this clonotype. J is TRBJ2-6 and V is TRBV27; D is possibly TRBD2 (6 bases). Germline V lookup: CDR1 MNHEY, CDR2 SMNVEV (reference sequence). The CDR3 spans 16 residues. Trimming removed 3 bases at V and 0 bases at J, with 9 bases between. Written as DNA, the CDR3 is TGTGCCAGCAGTTTTGCGGGAAGCTCTGGGGCCAACGTCCTGACTTTC. Its protein is CASSFAGSSGANVLTF. The entire variable domain, with the rest obtained from reference TRBV27 and TRBJ2-6, is as follows: EAQVTQNPRYLITVTGKKLTVTCSQNMNHEYMSWYRQDPGLGLRQIYYSMNVEVTDKGDVPEGYKVSRKEKRNFPLILESPSPNQTSLYFCASSFAGSSGANVLTFGAGSRLTVL.

The J gene is TRBJ2-5, the V gene TRBV5-1; D remains unclear. V was clipped by 1 base and J by 2 bases, with 12 bases between them. Germline V gene lookup returns CDR1 SGHRS and CDR2 YFSETQ. CDR3 length equals 15 residues. The CDR3 nucleotides are TGCGCCAGCAGCTTGACACAAAACCTACAAGAGACCCAGTACTTC. Translation gives CASSLTQNLQETQYF. The whole variable domain, remainder taken from reference TRBV5-1 and TRBJ2-5, is KAGVTQTPRYLIKTRGQQVTLSCSPISGHRSVSWYQQTPGQGLQFLFEYFSETQRNKGNFPGRFSGRQFSNSRSEMNVSTLELGDSALYLCASSLTQNLQETQYFGPGTRLLVL.

This clonotype has only a few counts. The gene calls are TRBV15 and TRBJ1-5, with no clear D. Trimming took 1 base from V and 3 from J, leaving 7 bases between them. CDR1 LNHNV and CDR2 YYDKDF come from the germline V gene (reference sequence). The CDR3 totals 14 residues. CDR3 residues: CATSRGQNNQPQHF. CDR3 bases: TGTGCCACCAGCAGAGGGCAGAACAATCAGCCCCAGCATTTT. Supplemented by reference TRBV15 and TRBJ1-5, the full variable domain reads DAMVIQNPRYQVTQFGKPVTLSCSQTLNHNVMYWYQQKSSQAPKLLFHYYDKDFNNEADTPDNFQSRRPNTSFCFLDIRSPGLGDTAMYLCATSRGQNNQPQHFGDGTRLSIL.

This clonotype was seen ten or more times. This chain connects TRBV7-9 to TRBJ2-1; D gene unclear. Trimming took 4 bases from V and 10 from J, leaving 8 bases between them. The CDR3 has 11 amino acids. CDR1 is SEHNR, CDR2 FQNEAQ, per germline (reference sequence). DNA of the CDR3: TGTGCCAGCAGCTCCCCGCCCGAGCAGTTCTTC. It codes for CASSSPPEQFF.

The J gene is TRBJ2-1, the V gene TRBV9; no clear D gene. CDR1 is SGDLS, CDR2 YYNGEE, per germline. The CDR3 is 11 residues long. The V end was cut by 0 bases, the J end by 10 bases, with 5 bases between. CDR3 in amino acids: CASSVEEEQFF. In DNA, the CDR3 is TGTGCCAGCAGCGTAGAGGAAGAGCAGTTCTTC.

The V gene is TRBV7-8, the J gene TRBJ2-3; D remains ambiguous. CDR1 SGHVS and CDR2 FQNEAQ come from the germline V gene. The CDR3 contains 14 residues. The ends were cut back, 7 bases at V and 0 bases at J, with 11 bases in the middle. The CDR3 sequence is CASKRETSTDTQYF. The CDR3 nucleotides read TGTGCCAGCAAGCGTGAGACCAGCACAGATACGCAGTATTTT.

The chain has TRBV5-4 and TRBJ2-7; D is possibly TRBD1 (6 bases). V was pared by 4 bases and J by 0 bases, with 14 bases between. CDR1 is SGHNT and CDR2 is YYREEE in the germline V gene (reference sequence). This CDR3 is 15 amino acids long. CDR3 protein: CASSHLSQGSYEQYF. The DNA for the CDR3 is TGTGCCAGCAGCCATTTATCACAGGGCTCCTACGAGCAGTACTTC.

V usage is TRBV7-2 and J usage is TRBJ1-1, with D possibly matching TRBD1 (6 bases). Per germline, CDR1 SGHTA and CDR2 FQGNSA. V was cut by 4 bases and J by 5 bases, with 14 bases left in between. The CDR3 contains 14 residues. The DNA of the CDR3 is TGTGCCAGCAGCTCACAGGGAAGGTGGACTGAAGCTTTCTTT. Its translation: CASSSQGRWTEAFF.

Points on this clonotype: A junction end diverges from the germline sequence, so it may reflect a read error. The CDR3, as DNA: TGTGCCAGCAGCCCCGGGCTCCTCTGCTGGGAACTGTTTTTT. Protein: CASSPGLLCWELFF. V usage is TRBV4-2 and J usage is TRBJ2-2, with D unresolved. Looked up from germline, CDR1 is LGHNA and CDR2 is YNFKEQ. The CDR3 runs to 14 residues.

This clonotype came up a few times. The rearrangement links TRBV20-1 to TRBJ2-5, with 10 bases lining up with TRBD2. Germline CDR1 reads DFQATT; CDR2 reads SNEGSKA (reference sequence). The V gene end was trimmed by 4 bases and the J gene end by 4 bases; junction bases not matched to a gene: 3. The CDR3 loop spans 13 amino acids. The CDR3 DNA sequence: TGCAGTGCTATGGGACTAGCGAGAGAGACCCAGTACTTC. Translation gives CSAMGLARETQYF.

This chain links TRBV4-1 with TRBJ1-2; 7 bases align to TRBD1. The trim removed 0 bases at V and 7 bases at J, leaving 11 bases unmatched. This CDR3 comprises 16 residues. Germline-derived CDR1 and CDR2 are MGHRA and YSYEKL. The CDR3 protein is CASSQEILAGGLGYTF. Written as DNA, the CDR3 is TGCGCCAGCAGCCAAGAAATTTTGGCAGGGGGACTTGGCTACACCTTC.

This clonotype was counted between two and nine times. The chain uses TRBV7-8 and TRBJ2-1; 9 bases map to TRBD1. J gave up 12 bases and V 3 bases, and 3 bases lay outside the gene matches. Germline V gives CDR1 SGHVS, CDR2 FQNEAQ. This CDR3 region has 12 residues. The CDR3 bases are TGTGCCAGCAGCTTCGGGACAGGGATGCAGTTCTTC. Amino acid sequence: CASSFGTGMQFF.

This clonotype was observed at least ten times. The chain is built from TRBV12-3 or TRBV12-4 and TRBJ2-5; TRBD2 might be the D (6 bases). CDR3 length: 15 residues. V lost 1 base, J lost 5 bases, and 14 bases lay in between. DNA of the CDR3: TGTGCCAGCAGTTTAGAGCGGAGGGCCTTGGAGACCCAGTACTTC. This translates into CASSLERRALETQYF.

V usage is TRBV7-9 and J usage is TRBJ2-5; TRBD1 or TRBD2 may be the D gene (5 bases each). The V end lost 5 bases, the J end lost 6 bases, and 19 bases lay between the germline ends. The CDR3 contains 15 residues. In germline, CDR1 is SEHNR, CDR2 FQNEAQ (reference sequence). CDR3 region: CASSPTGTHTKTQYF. Here the CDR3 DNA reads TGTGCCAGCAGCCCCACCGGGACCCATACAAAGACCCAGTACTTC.

This chain links TRBV11-2 with TRBJ1-3; no clear D gene. CDR3 length: 14 residues. Between the trimmed V and J ends, which lost 8 bases and 5 bases, there was a span of 16 bases. Germline CDR1 SGHAT, CDR2 FQNNGV. CDR3 sequence reads: CASGSTIERNTIYF. CDR3 DNA sequence: TGTGCCAGCGGTTCCACGATAGAAAGAAACACCATATATTTT. The complete variable domain, with remaining parts taken from reference TRBV11-2 and TRBJ1-3, reads EAGVAQSPRYKIIEKRQSVAFWCNPISGHATLYWYQQILGQGPKLLIQFQNNGVVDDSQLPKDRFSAERLKGVDSTLKIQPAKLEDSAVYLCASGSTIERNTIYFGEGSWLTVV.